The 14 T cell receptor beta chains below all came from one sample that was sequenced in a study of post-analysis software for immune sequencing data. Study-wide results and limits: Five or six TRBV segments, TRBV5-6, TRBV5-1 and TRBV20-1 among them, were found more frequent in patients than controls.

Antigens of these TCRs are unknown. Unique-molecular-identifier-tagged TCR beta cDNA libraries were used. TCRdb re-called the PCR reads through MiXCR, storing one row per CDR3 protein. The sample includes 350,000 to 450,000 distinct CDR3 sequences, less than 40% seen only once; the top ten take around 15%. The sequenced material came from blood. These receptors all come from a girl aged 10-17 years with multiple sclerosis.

As DNA, the CDR3 is TGTGCCAGCAGCCGAGGGGTTGGCGCTGGAAACACCATATATTTT. Translation gives CASSRGVGAGNTIYF. The chain carries TRBV7-6 and TRBJ1-3, with D possibly TRBD1 on 5 matching bases. CDR1 SGHVS and CDR2 FNYEAQ come from the germline V gene. There are 15 residues in the CDR3. The V and J ends lost 5 bases and 2 bases respectively, with 13 bases between them.

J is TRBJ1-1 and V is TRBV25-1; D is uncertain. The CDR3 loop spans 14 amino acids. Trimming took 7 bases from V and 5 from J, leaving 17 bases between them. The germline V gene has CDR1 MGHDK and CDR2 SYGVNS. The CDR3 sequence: CASTPGGWTTEAFF. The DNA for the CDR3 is TGTGCCAGCACTCCCGGAGGGTGGACTACTGAAGCTTTCTTT.

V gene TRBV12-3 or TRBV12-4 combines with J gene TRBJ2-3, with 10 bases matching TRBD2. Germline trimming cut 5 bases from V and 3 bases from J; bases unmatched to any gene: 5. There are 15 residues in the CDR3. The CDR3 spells CASSVSGGATDTQYF. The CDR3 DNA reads TGTGCCAGCAGTGTAAGCGGGGGGGCGACAGATACGCAGTATTTT.

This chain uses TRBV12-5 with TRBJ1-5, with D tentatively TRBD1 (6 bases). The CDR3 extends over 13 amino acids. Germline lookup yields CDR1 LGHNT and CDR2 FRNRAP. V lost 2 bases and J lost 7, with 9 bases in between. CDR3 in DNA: TGTGCTAGTGGTTTGTCGGGGACACAGCCCCAGCATTTT. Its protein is CASGLSGTQPQHF.

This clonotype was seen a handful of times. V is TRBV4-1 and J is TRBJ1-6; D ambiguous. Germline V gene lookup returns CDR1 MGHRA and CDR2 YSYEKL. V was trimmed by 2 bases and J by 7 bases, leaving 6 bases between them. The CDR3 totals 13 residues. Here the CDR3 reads CASSQQENSPLHF. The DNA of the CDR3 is TGCGCCAGCAGCCAACAAGAAAATTCACCCCTCCACTTT.

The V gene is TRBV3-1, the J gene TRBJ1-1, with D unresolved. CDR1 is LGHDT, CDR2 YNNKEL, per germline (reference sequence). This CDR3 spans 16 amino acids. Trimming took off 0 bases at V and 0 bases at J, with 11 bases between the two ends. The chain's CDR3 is CASSQEGISMNTEAFF. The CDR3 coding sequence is TGTGCCAGCAGCCAAGAAGGGATCTCGATGAACACTGAAGCTTTCTTT.

The CDR3 sequence: CSAKTGTDQPQHF. CDR3 bases: TGCAGTGCTAAAACAGGGACCGATCAGCCCCAGCATTTT. The rearrangement uses TRBV20-1 and TRBJ1-5, with TRBD1 as a possible D gene (6 bases). Trimming took off 4 bases at V and 5 bases at J, with 12 bases between the two ends. Germline V lookup: CDR1 DFQATT, CDR2 SNEGSKA (reference sequence). There are 13 residues in the CDR3.

The chain's CDR3 is CASSQGQFTPYEQYF. CDR3 in DNA: TGCGCCAGCAGCCAGGGACAATTCACTCCATACGAGCAGTACTTC. V is TRBV4-1 and J is TRBJ2-7; possibly TRBD1 for D (6 bases). CDR3 length equals 15 residues. Germline CDR1 is MGHRA and CDR2 is YSYEKL. The V and J ends lost 3 bases and 4 bases respectively, with 16 bases between them.

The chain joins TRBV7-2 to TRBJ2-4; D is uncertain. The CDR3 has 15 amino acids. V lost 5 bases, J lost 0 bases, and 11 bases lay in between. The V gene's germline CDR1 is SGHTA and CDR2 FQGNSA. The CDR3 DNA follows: TGTGCCAGCAGCCCCGCGGCATTAGCCAAAAACATTCAGTACTTC. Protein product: CASSPAALAKNIQYF. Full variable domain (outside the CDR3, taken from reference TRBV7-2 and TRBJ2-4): GAGVSQSPSNKVTEKGKDVELRCDPISGHTALYWYRQSLGQGLEFLIYFQGNSAPDKSGLPSDRFSAERTGGSVSTLTIQRTQQEDSAVYLCASSPAALAKNIQYFGAGTRLSVL.

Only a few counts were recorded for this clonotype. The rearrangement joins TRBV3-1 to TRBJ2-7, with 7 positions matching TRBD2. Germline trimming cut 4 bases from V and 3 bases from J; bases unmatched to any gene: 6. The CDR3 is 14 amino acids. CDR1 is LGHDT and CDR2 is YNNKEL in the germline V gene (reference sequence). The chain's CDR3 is CASSPSGVGYEQYF. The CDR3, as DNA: TGTGCCAGCAGCCCAAGCGGGGTGGGCTACGAGCAGTACTTC.

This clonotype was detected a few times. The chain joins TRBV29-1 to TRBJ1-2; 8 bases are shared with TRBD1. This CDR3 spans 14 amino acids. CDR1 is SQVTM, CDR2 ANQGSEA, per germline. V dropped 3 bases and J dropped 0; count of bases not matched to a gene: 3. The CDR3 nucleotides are TGCAGCGTTGATCGGACAGGGTCTAACTATGGCTACACCTTC. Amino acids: CSVDRTGSNYGYTF.

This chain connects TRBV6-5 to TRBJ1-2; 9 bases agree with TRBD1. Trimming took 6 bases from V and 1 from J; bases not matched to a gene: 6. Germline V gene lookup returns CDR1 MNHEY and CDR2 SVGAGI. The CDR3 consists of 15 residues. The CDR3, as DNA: TGTGCCAGCAGCCCGGACAGGGGCGGTAACTATGGCTACACCTTC. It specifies CASSPDRGGNYGYTF.

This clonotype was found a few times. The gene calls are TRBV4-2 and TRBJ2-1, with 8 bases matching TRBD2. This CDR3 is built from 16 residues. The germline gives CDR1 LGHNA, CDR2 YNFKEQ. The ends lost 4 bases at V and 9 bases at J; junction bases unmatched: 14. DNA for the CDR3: TGTGCCAGCAGCCCATCCCAGGGTAGCGGGGACGGTGAGCAGTTCTTC. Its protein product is CASSPSQGSGDGEQFF.

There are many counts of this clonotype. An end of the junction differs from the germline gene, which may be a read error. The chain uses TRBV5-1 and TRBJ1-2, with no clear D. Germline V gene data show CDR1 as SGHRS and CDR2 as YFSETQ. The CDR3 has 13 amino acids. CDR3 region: CASSFGENYGYTF. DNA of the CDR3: TGTGCCAGCAGCTTTGGAGAGAACTATGGCTACACCTTC.